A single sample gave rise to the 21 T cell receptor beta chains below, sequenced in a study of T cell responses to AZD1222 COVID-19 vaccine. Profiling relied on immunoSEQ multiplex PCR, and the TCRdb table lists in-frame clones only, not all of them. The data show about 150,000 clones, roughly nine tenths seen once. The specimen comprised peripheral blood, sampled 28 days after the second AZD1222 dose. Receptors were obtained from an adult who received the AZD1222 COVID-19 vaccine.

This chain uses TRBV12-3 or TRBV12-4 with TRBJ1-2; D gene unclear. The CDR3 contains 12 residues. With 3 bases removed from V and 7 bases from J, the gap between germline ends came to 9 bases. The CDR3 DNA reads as TGTGCCAGCAGTTTTCCCGGCCGTGGCTACACCTTC. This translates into CASSFPGRGYTF.

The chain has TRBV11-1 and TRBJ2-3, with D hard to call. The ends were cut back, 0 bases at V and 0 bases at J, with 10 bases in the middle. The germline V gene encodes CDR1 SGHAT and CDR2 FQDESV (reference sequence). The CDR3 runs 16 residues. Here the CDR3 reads CASSLAGLSSTDTQYF. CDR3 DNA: TGTGCCAGCAGCTTAGCTGGCTTATCTAGCACAGATACGCAGTATTTT.

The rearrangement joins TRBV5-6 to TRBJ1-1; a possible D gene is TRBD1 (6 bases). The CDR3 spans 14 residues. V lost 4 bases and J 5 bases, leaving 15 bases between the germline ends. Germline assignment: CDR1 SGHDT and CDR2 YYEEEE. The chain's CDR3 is CASSLGTTGTEAFF. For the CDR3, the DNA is TGTGCCAGCAGCCTGGGGACTACAGGGACTGAAGCTTTCTTT.

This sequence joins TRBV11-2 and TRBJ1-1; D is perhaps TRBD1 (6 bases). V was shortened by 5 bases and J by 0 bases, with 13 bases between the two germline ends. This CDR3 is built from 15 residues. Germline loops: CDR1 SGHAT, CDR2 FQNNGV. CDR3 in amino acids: CASSPWGALNTEAFF. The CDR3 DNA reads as TGTGCCAGCAGCCCCTGGGGGGCCCTGAACACTGAAGCTTTCTTT.

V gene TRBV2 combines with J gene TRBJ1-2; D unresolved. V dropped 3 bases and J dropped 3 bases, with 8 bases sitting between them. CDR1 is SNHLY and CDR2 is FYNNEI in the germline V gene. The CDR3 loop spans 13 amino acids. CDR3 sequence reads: CASSETRDYGYTF. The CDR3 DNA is TGTGCCAGCAGTGAGACCCGGGACTATGGCTACACCTTC.

CDR3 loop: CATSDSRSGRYGYTF. The CDR3 DNA reads as TGTGCCACCAGTGATTCCCGAAGCGGACGGTATGGCTACACCTTC. The rearrangement uses TRBV24-1 and TRBJ1-2; D call uncertain. V was pared by 2 bases and J by 5 bases, with 14 bases between. Germline V gene lookup returns CDR1 KGHDR and CDR2 SFDVKD. This CDR3 spans 15 amino acids.

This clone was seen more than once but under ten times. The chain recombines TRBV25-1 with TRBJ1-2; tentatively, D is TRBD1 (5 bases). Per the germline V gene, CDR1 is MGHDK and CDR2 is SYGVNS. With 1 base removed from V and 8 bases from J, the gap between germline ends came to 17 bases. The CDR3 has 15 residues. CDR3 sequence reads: CASSESETGGRGYTF. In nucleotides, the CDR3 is TGTGCCAGCAGTGAATCGGAAACAGGTGGTAGGGGCTACACCTTC.

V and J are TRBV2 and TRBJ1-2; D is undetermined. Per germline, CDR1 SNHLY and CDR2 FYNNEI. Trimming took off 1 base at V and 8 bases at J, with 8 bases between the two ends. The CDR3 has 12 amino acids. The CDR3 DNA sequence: TGTGCCAGCAGTGAAGGGGTTTGGGGCTACACCTTC. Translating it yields CASSEGVWGYTF.

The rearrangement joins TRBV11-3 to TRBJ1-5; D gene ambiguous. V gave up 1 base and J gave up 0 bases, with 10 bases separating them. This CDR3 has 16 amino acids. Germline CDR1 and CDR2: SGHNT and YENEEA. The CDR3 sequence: CASSLVRRYSNQPQHF. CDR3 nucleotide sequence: TGTGCCAGCAGCTTAGTCCGCCGGTATAGCAATCAGCCCCAGCATTTT.

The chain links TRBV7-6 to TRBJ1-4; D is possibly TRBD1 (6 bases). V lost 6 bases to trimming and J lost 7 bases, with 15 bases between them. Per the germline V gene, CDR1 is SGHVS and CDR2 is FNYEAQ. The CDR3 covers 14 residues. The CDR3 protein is CASSWDTGGEKLFF. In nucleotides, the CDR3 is TGTGCCAGCAGTTGGGACACTGGAGGTGAAAAACTGTTTTTT.

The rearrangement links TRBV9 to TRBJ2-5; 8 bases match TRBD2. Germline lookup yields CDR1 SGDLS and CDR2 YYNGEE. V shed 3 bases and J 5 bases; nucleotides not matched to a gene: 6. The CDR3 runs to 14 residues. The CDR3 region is CASSAGLASETQYF. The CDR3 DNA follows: TGTGCCAGCAGCGCAGGACTAGCATCCGAGACCCAGTACTTC.

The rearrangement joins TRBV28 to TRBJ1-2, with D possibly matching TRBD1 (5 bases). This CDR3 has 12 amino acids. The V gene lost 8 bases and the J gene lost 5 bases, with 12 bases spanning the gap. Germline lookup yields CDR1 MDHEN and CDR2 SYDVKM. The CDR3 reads CASAGGYYGYTF. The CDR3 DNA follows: TGTGCCAGCGCGGGGGGATATTATGGCTACACCTTC.

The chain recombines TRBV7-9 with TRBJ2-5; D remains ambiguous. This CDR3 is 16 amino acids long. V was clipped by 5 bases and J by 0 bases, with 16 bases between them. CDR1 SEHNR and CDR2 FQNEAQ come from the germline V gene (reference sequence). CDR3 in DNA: TGTGCCAGCAGCCTAATACAGTCCGGGTACCAAGAGACCCAGTACTTC. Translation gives CASSLIQSGYQETQYF.

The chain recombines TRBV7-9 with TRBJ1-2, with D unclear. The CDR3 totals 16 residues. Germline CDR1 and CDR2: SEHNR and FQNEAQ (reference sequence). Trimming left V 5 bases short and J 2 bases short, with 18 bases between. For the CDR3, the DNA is TGTGCCAGCAGCCAAACTGAGGATCCAACAAACTATGGCTACACCTTC. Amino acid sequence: CASSQTEDPTNYGYTF.

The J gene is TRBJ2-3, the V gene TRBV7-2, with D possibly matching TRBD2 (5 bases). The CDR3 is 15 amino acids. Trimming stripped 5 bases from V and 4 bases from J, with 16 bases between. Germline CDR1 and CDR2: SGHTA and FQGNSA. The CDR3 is CASSRGFLRADTQYF. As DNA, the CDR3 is TGTGCCAGCAGCAGAGGGTTTTTGCGTGCAGATACGCAGTATTTT.

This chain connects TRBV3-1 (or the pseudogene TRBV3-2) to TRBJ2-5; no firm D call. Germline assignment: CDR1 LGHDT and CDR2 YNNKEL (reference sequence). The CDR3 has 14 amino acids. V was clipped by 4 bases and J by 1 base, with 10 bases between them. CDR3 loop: CASSLRQLQETQYF. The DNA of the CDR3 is TGTGCCAGCAGCCTTCGACAACTCCAAGAGACCCAGTACTTC.

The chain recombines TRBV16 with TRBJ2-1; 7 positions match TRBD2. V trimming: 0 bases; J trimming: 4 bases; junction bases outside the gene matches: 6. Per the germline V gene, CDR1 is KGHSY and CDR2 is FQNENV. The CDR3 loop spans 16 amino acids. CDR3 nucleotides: TGTGCCAGCAGCCAATCGGAGGGAGGGGCTTACAATGAGCAGTTCTTC. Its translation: CASSQSEGGAYNEQFF.

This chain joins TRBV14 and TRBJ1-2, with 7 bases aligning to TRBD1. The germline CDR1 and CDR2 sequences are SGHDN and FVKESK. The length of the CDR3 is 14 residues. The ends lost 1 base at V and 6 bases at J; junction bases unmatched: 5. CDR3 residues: CASSQGQGRNGYTF. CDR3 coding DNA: TGTGCCAGCAGCCAAGGACAGGGACGTAATGGCTACACCTTC.

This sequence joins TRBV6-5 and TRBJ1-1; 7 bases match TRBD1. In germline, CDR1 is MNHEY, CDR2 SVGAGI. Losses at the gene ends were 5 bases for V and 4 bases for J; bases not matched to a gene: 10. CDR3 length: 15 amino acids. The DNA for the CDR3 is TGTGCCAGCAGTCCACAGGGGCAGGGGGGCACTGAAGCTTTCTTT. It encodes CASSPQGQGGTEAFF.

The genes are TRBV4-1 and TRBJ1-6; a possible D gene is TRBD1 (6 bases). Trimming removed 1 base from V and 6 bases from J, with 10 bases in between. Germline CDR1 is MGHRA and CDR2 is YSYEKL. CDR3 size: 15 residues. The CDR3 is CASSQGGTTNSPLHF. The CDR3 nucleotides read TGCGCCAGCAGCCAAGGCGGGACAACTAATTCACCCCTCCACTTT.

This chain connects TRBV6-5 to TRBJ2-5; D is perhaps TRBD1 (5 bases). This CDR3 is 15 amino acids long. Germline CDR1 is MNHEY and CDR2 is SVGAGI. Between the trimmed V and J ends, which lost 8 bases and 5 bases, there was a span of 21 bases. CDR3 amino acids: CASGSTVSPAETQYF. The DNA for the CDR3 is TGTGCCAGCGGGTCGACAGTATCCCCTGCGGAGACCCAGTACTTC.